The T cell receptor (beta chain) under discussion was sequenced for a study of naive and memory T cell subsets. Study outcomes and limitations: Naive repertoires, especially CD8, held a few larger clonotypes, possibly memory cells re-expressing CD45RA. The power law exponent of TCR abundance differed between naive and memory cells.

Both TRBC1 and TRBC2 were covered by a beta constant-region primer of two equimolar oligonucleotides. Ligated cDNA was amplified by four rounds of PCR with nested alpha and beta constant-region primers and SP2. TCRdb re-called the UMI-ligation and nested PCR reads with MiXCR, one entry per CDR3 protein. Of some 82,000 distinct CDR3 sequences listed, approximately 10% are singletons. CD4+ T cell IFNgamma after overnight CMV lysate exposure gave donor CMV status. Cells stained for CD3, CD4, CD8, CD45RA, CD27 and viability were sorted into four CD45RA/CD27 subsets. This CDR3 comprises 16 residues. Trimming pared 5 bases from V and 1 base from J, leaving 18 bases between. Germline lookup yields CDR1 SEHNR and CDR2 FQNEAQ (reference sequence). This clonotype was recorded at least ten times. No antigen is known for it.

The chain links TRBV7-9 to TRBJ2-7; TRBD1 is a possible D gene (6 bases). The sample consisted of naive CD8+ T cells from blood. The receptor comes from a human donor in good health. The CDR3 DNA follows: TGTGCCAGCAGCGCCCAACAGGGTTGGGGTTCCTACGAGCAGTACTTC. As protein: CASSAQQGWGSYEQYF.